What follows are 5 T cell receptor beta chains derived from one specimen sequenced in a study of human T cells and chemical hapten exposure. The starting material, unfractionated whole blood, was used for total RNA extraction. TCRdb processed the 5' RACE reads anew with MiXCR; each CDR3 protein has one entry. The sample yields 130,000 or so distinct CDR3 sequences, 4.1% seen once. The receptor source for this set is a female donor in good health.

V is TRBV30 and J is TRBJ1-6, with a tentative D call TRBD1 (5 bases). The CDR3 is 15 residues long. Germline V CDR1 and CDR2: GTSNPN, SVGIG (reference sequence). V lost 5 bases and J lost 3, with 14 bases in between. The CDR3 is CAWGVGQLYNSPLHF. The DNA for the CDR3 is TGTGCCTGGGGCGTTGGACAACTCTATAATTCACCCCTCCACTTT.

This clonotype has at least ten counts. This chain connects TRBV29-1 to TRBJ1-1; D is possibly TRBD1 (5 bases). Germline CDR1 is SQVTM and CDR2 is ANQGSEA. V was clipped by 7 bases and J by 5 bases, with 17 bases between them. CDR3 size: 13 residues. In DNA form, the CDR3 reads TGCAGCGCTAATCAGGGATGTAGAACTGAAGCTTTCTTT. Residues: CSANQGCRTEAFF.

At least ten counts were recorded for this clonotype. The genes are TRBV6-4 and TRBJ2-1, with 8 bases identical to TRBD2. This CDR3 is 17 amino acids long. The germline V gene encodes CDR1 MRHNA and CDR2 SNTAGT. Unmatched junction bases numbered 10, after V lost 0 bases and J lost 6 bases. CDR3: CASSDSLFGGASNEQFF. Here the CDR3 DNA reads TGTGCCAGCAGTGACTCCCTGTTCGGGGGGGCAAGCAATGAGCAGTTCTTC.

In this sample, this clonotype turned up many times. This chain links TRBV14 with TRBJ1-1; D perhaps matches TRBD1 (5 bases). Per the germline V gene, CDR1 is SGHDN and CDR2 is FVKESK. Trimming cost V 4 bases and J 8 bases, with 11 bases left between them. The CDR3 length is 12 residues. The CDR3 DNA reads TGTGCCAGCAGCCCATACAGGTTAGAAGCTTTCTTT. Translating gives CASSPYRLEAFF.

This clonotype was seen repeatedly, ten times or more. The chain is built from TRBV6-6 and TRBJ2-1; D gene unclear. This CDR3 is built from 11 residues. V lost 7 bases, J lost 4 bases, and 5 bases lay in between. Germline CDR1 is MNHNY and CDR2 is SVGAGI (reference sequence). The CDR3 DNA follows: TGTGCCAGCACCGGGTACAATGAGCAGTTCTTC. This gives the protein CASTGYNEQFF.